These T cell receptor beta chains were read from a single sample in a study of blood T cell repertoires in COVID-19. The assay was immunoSEQ multiplex PCR, and TCRdb's table has in-frame clones only and misses some. Of 400,000 or so clones listed, over 75% were seen once; the top ten hold 1% to 1.3%. The sequenced sample consisted of PBMCs or T cells enriched from blood (not recorded which). The source is a young man who had recovered from COVID-19. The CDR3 runs from the conserved cysteine through the conserved F or W. A D gene is named only where the DNA matches it firmly.

TRBD1	TRBJ1-1	TRBV28	CASSLLVQGVEAFF	TGTGCCAGCAGTTTGTTGGTACAGGGGGTTGAAGCTTTCTTT
TRBD2	TRBJ2-3	TRBV7-6	CASSSPRDLAVTSTDTQYF	TGTGCCAGCAGCTCTCCCAGGGATCTAGCGGTTACTAGCACAGATACGCAGTATTTT
TRBD1	TRBJ2-7	TRBV28	CASSWDRGPYEQYF	TGTGCCAGCAGCTGGGACAGGGGGCCCTACGAGCAGTACTTC
-	TRBJ2-1	TRBV5-1	CASSLGGEQFF	TGCGCCAGCAGCCTAGGTGGTGAGCAGTTCTTC
-	TRBJ2-6	TRBV19	CASIRGFSGANVLTF	TGTGCCAGTATAAGGGGGTTTTCTGGGGCCAACGTCCTGACTTTC
-	TRBJ1-3	TRBV28	CASTPAGAGNTIYF	TGTGCCAGCACCCCCGCTGGGGCAGGAAACACCATATATTTT
TRBD1	TRBJ1-1	TRBV19	CASSNTGVLIDTEAFF	TGTGCCAGTAGTAATACAGGGGTTTTGATAGACACTGAAGCTTTCTTT
-	TRBJ2-5	TRBV5-4	CASSLPGAETQYF	TGTGCCAGCAGTCTCCCGGGTGCTGAGACCCAGTACTTC
-	TRBJ2-6	TRBV30	CAFLAFSGANVLTF	TGTGCCTTTCTCGCGTTCTCTGGGGCCAACGTCCTGACTTTC
TRBD2	TRBJ2-7	TRBV4-1	CASSPGTSGKTPYEQYF	TGCGCCAGCAGCCCTGGGACTAGCGGGAAGACCCCCTACGAGCAGTACTTC
-	TRBJ2-5	TRBV5-5	CASSRRKGAETQYF	TGTGCCAGCAGCCGCCGCAAAGGAGCAGAGACCCAGTACTTC
-	TRBJ2-7	TRBV11-2	CASSPIAETYEQYF	TGTGCCAGCAGCCCGATAGCGGAAACCTACGAGCAGTACTTC
TRBD1	TRBJ2-7	TRBV5-1	CASSLDRGPYEQYF	TGCGCCAGCAGCTTGGACAGGGGGCCCTACGAGCAGTACTTC
TRBD1	TRBJ2-3	TRBV7-9	CASSWTGGKDTQYF	TGTGCCAGCAGCTGGACAGGGGGCAAAGATACGCAGTATTTT
TRBD2	TRBJ2-1	TRBV28	CASSLYAGVSYNEQFF	TGTGCCAGCAGTTTATACGCGGGAGTGTCCTACAATGAGCAGTTCTTC
-	TRBJ2-7	TRBV11-2	CASSLGPTRVHEQYF	TGTGCCAGCAGCCTAGGACCCACCAGGGTCCACGAGCAGTACTTC
TRBD2	TRBJ2-3	TRBV9	CASSVELRGTSGRGTDTQYF	TGTGCCAGCAGCGTAGAACTAAGGGGGACTAGCGGGAGAGGCACAGATACGCAGTATTTT
-	TRBJ1-1	TRBV7-8	CASSLAPAGLREAFF	TGTGCCAGCAGCTTAGCCCCGGCAGGGCTTCGTGAAGCTTTCTTT
TRBD2	TRBJ2-2	TRBV24-1	CATSISGRAGELFF	TGTGCCACCAGCATTAGCGGGAGGGCCGGGGAGCTGTTTTTT